This T cell receptor (beta chain) is from a study of shared clonotypes between healthy human individuals. Whole-study findings and limits: Deeper or shallower sequencing was expected to change how clonotypes are shared among donors.

Method: immunoSEQ multiplex PCR; TCRdb's copy keeps in-frame clones and lacks some. The data contain roughly 120,000 clones, under 70% of them seen just once; the ten biggest clones take up about 22%. Of note for this clone: Its antigen is as yet unknown.

Germline CDR1 and CDR2: SGHDT and YYEEEE. The CDR3 consists of 14 residues. Trimming left V 3 bases short and J 2 bases short, with 12 bases between. What was sequenced was memory CD8+ T cells sorted from blood. Specified subset: CD45RO+ cells pooled with CCR7-negative TemRA cells. The clonotype comes from a woman aged 25 to 39 in good health. V usage is TRBV5-6 and J usage is TRBJ2-7; maybe TRBD2 (5 bases). The CDR3 sequence: CASSSRDYPYEQYF. The CDR3 DNA reads as TGTGCCAGCAGCTCTCGGGATTACCCCTACGAGCAGTACTTC.